The 29 T cell receptor beta chains in this list originate from one sample, sequenced in a study of blood T cell repertoires in COVID-19. Clones were sequenced by immunoSEQ multiplex PCR, and TCRdb holds only the in-frame ones, with some missing. The sample holds almost 70,000 clones, roughly 80% seen once. Material for sequencing was peripheral blood. The source is a man in his fifties or sixties with acute or convalescent COVID-19.

The J gene is TRBJ2-3, the V gene TRBV3-1 (or the pseudogene TRBV3-2); 14 bases align to TRBD2. CDR1 LGHDT and CDR2 YNNKEL come from the germline V gene (reference sequence). After removal of 4 bases from V and 4 bases from J, the junction contained 1 base not matched to a gene. The CDR3 extends over 15 amino acids. CDR3 coding DNA: TGTGCCAGCAGCCCGGGACTAGCGGGGGCAGATACGCAGTATTTT. Protein product: CASSPGLAGADTQYF.

This rearrangement joins TRBV3-1 (or the pseudogene TRBV3-2) to TRBJ2-7; TRBD1 matches 9 bases. From germline, CDR1 is LGHDT and CDR2 YNNKEL (reference sequence). The CDR3 spans 14 residues. V shed 3 bases, J shed 2 bases, and the junction held 2 bases outside the gene matches. The DNA for the CDR3 is TGTGCCAGCAGCCAGGACAGGGGTCCCTACGAGCAGTACTTC. This gives the protein CASSQDRGPYEQYF.

The chain employs TRBV2 and TRBJ2-4; possible D gene TRBD1, 6 bases. The V end was cut by 2 bases, the J end by 8 bases, with 13 bases between. The CDR3 has 14 residues. Germline lookup yields CDR1 SNHLY and CDR2 FYNNEI. This CDR3 reads CASSEWPGADIQYF. DNA of the CDR3: TGTGCCAGCAGTGAATGGCCAGGGGCGGACATTCAGTACTTC.

The CDR3 DNA reads TGTGCCAGCAGCCCGGGGACAGGGGGCGGTGGGGCCAACGTCCTGACTTTC. Protein sequence: CASSPGTGGGGANVLTF. The chain is built from TRBV5-4 and TRBJ2-6; 12 bases map to TRBD1. Germline loops: CDR1 SGHNT, CDR2 YYREEE (reference sequence). This CDR3 comprises 17 residues. V dropped 4 bases and J dropped 3; count of bases not matched to a gene: 5.

The CDR3 coding sequence is TGTGCCAGCACTCCGTCAGGGGGAACTGAAGCTTTCTTT. Translating it yields CASTPSGGTEAFF. The V call is TRBV6-5, the J call TRBJ1-1; 7 bases line up with TRBD1. J was trimmed by 5 bases and V by 7 bases; bases with no gene match: 7. This CDR3 region has 13 residues. Germline CDR1 and CDR2: MNHEY and SVGAGI.

The rearrangement links TRBV2 to TRBJ1-5; D gene ambiguous. This CDR3 has 13 amino acids. V was pared by 6 bases and J by 9 bases, with 15 bases between. Germline CDR1 SNHLY, CDR2 FYNNEI. CDR3 coding DNA: TGTGCCAGCAGGGACTATGACGGGCGGCCCCAGCATTTT. Translation gives CASRDYDGRPQHF.

This chain's CDR3 is CASSNRDRMNTEAFF. DNA of the CDR3: TGTGCCAGCAGCAACCGGGACAGAATGAACACTGAAGCTTTCTTT. The genes are TRBV5-8 and TRBJ1-1, with 7 bases lining up with TRBD1. Germline CDR1 SGHTS, CDR2 YDEGEE. With 4 bases clipped from V and 0 bases from J, the junction kept 6 bases outside the gene matches. This CDR3 has 15 residues. Drawing the rest from reference TRBV5-8 and TRBJ1-1, the complete variable domain is EAGVTQSPTHLIKTRGQQATLRCSPISGHTSVYWYQQALGLGLQFLLWYDEGEERNRGNFPPRFSGRQFPNYSSELNVNALELEDSALYLCASSNRDRMNTEAFFGQGTRLTVV.

A few counts support this clone. This rearrangement joins TRBV18 to TRBJ1-6, with TRBD1 matching 7 bases. Looked up from germline, CDR1 is KGHSH and CDR2 is LQKENI. This CDR3 has 15 amino acids. J lost 8 bases, V lost 5 bases, and 9 bases had no gene match. DNA of the CDR3: TGTGCCAGCTCAACCGGGACAGCCAGAGATTCACCCCTCCACTTT. Its translation is CASSTGTARDSPLHF.

The sample holds one count of this clone. The J gene is TRBJ2-1, the V gene TRBV7-2; D not resolved. Germline-derived CDR1 and CDR2 are SGHTA and FQGNSA. This CDR3 has 15 residues. V was trimmed by 1 base and J by 0 bases, leaving 7 bases between them. Here the CDR3 reads CASSLELNSYNEQFF. CDR3 nucleotides: TGTGCCAGCAGCTTAGAGCTCAACTCCTACAATGAGCAGTTCTTC. Drawing the rest from reference TRBV7-2 and TRBJ2-1, the complete variable domain is GAGVSQSPSNKVTEKGKDVELRCDPISGHTALYWYRQSLGQGLEFLIYFQGNSAPDKSGLPSDRFSAERTGGSVSTLTIQRTQQEDSAVYLCASSLELNSYNEQFFGPGTRLTVL.

The V and J genes are TRBV3-1 (or the pseudogene TRBV3-2) and TRBJ1-6, with D possibly matching TRBD1 (6 bases). CDR3 length equals 16 residues. The V end lost 5 bases, the J end lost 6 bases, and 17 bases lay between the germline ends. Germline V gives CDR1 LGHDT, CDR2 YNNKEL (reference sequence). For the CDR3, the DNA is TGTGCCAGCAGCTCCTGGACAGCACCCACTAATTCACCCCTCCACTTT. Its protein is CASSSWTAPTNSPLHF.

The chain employs TRBV7-3 and TRBJ2-2; 9 bases agree with TRBD1. Looked up from germline, CDR1 is SGHTA and CDR2 is FQGTGA. With V trimmed by 3 bases and J by 5 bases, 4 bases remained unmatched. The CDR3 is made up of 15 amino acids. The CDR3 spells CASSFTGGATGELFF. The CDR3 coding sequence is TGTGCCAGCAGCTTTACAGGGGGCGCGACCGGGGAGCTGTTTTTT.

The rearrangement joins TRBV7-3 to TRBJ1-2; TRBD1 matches 7 bases. The CDR3 spans 12 residues. The J segment lost 9 bases and the V segment lost 5 bases, leaving 6 bases of the junction unmatched. Germline CDR1 reads SGHTA; CDR2 reads FQGTGA. The CDR3 spells CASSPPDRCYTF. Here the CDR3 DNA reads TGTGCCAGCAGCCCCCCGGACAGGTGCTACACCTTC.

This chain joins TRBV18 and TRBJ1-2; D is perhaps TRBD1 (5 bases). Germline lookup yields CDR1 KGHSH and CDR2 LQKENI. Trimming took 4 bases from V and 7 from J, leaving 16 bases between them. The length of the CDR3 is 14 residues. The CDR3 region is CASSRGGVVVGYTF. In DNA, the CDR3 is TGTGCCAGCTCACGGGGCGGGGTCGTCGTTGGCTACACCTTC.

The V and J genes are TRBV29-1 and TRBJ1-2, with D perhaps matching TRBD1 (5 bases). The germline CDR1 and CDR2 sequences are SQVTM and ANQGSEA. V dropped 4 bases and J dropped 6 bases, with 12 bases sitting between them. The CDR3 sequence is 12 residues long. The CDR3 sequence is CSVANLRDGYTF. CDR3 bases: TGCAGCGTTGCGAACCTCAGGGATGGCTACACCTTC.

V usage is TRBV19 and J usage is TRBJ1-4; 7 nucleotides align to TRBD1. There are 15 residues in the CDR3. Germline values: CDR1 LNHDA, CDR2 SQIVND (reference sequence). Trimming removed 3 bases from V and 3 bases from J; junction bases left unmatched: 4. DNA for the CDR3: TGTGCCAGTAGTATCGGGACAGTACCTAATGAAAAACTGTTTTTT. Its translation: CASSIGTVPNEKLFF.

This chain connects TRBV11-3 to TRBJ2-3; D remains ambiguous. V lost 2 bases, J lost 3 bases, and 3 bases lay in between. The CDR3 sequence is 12 residues long. Germline V CDR1 and CDR2: SGHNT, YENEEA. CDR3 protein: CASSLRTDTQYF. In DNA, the CDR3 is TGTGCCAGCAGCTTACGGACAGATACGCAGTATTTT.

This clone was detected only once. V and J are TRBV25-1 and TRBJ1-1, with D possibly being TRBD1 (5 bases). This CDR3 has 10 residues. The germline V gene has CDR1 MGHDK and CDR2 SYGVNS. V shed 7 bases and J shed 11 bases, with 11 bases lying between them. CDR3 loop: CASKGRVAFF. In nucleotides, the CDR3 is TGTGCCAGCAAGGGCAGGGTGGCTTTCTTT.

This chain connects TRBV11-2 to TRBJ1-5; 9 bases agree with TRBD1. Germline V gene sequence: CDR1 SGHAT, CDR2 FQNNGV. V lost 4 bases to trimming and J lost 5 bases; unmatched junction nucleotides: 6. This CDR3 comprises 15 residues. CDR3 DNA sequence: TGTGCCAGCAGCTCTCCGGGACAGGGAGATCAGCCCCAGCATTTT. This sequence encodes CASSSPGQGDQPQHF.

J is TRBJ2-2 and V is TRBV11-2; D call uncertain. This CDR3 has 12 amino acids. The germline V gene has CDR1 SGHAT and CDR2 FQNNGV. V lost 3 bases to trimming and J lost 8 bases, with 7 bases between them. The CDR3, as DNA: TGTGCCAGCAGCTTCCCGAGGGGGGAGCTGTTTTTT. As protein: CASSFPRGELFF.

This clone came up once. V gene TRBV2 combines with J gene TRBJ2-5; D is perhaps TRBD1 (5 bases). Germline-derived CDR1 and CDR2 are SNHLY and FYNNEI. This CDR3 spans 12 amino acids. V lost 4 bases, J lost 7 bases, and 10 bases lay in between. The CDR3, as DNA: TGTGCCAGCAGTGGGGGCCTAGGGACCCAGTACTTC. Its protein is CASSGGLGTQYF.

The chain links TRBV30 to TRBJ2-5, with 7 positions matching TRBD1. The V segment lost 4 bases and the J segment 1 base; nucleotides outside the gene matches: 9. Germline V gene data show CDR1 as GTSNPN and CDR2 as SVGIG (reference sequence). The length of the CDR3 is 15 residues. The CDR3 reads CAWNTPRGIQETQYF. Written as DNA, the CDR3 is TGTGCCTGGAACACACCCAGGGGGATCCAAGAGACCCAGTACTTC.

This chain connects TRBV9 to TRBJ2-3, with 9 bases matching TRBD1. This CDR3 has 16 residues. V shed 0 bases, J shed 2 bases, and the junction held 4 bases outside the gene matches. Germline-derived CDR1 and CDR2 are SGDLS and YYNGEE. The CDR3 sequence: CASSVVTGGFTDTQYF. The CDR3 region has the DNA TGTGCCAGCAGCGTAGTGACAGGGGGATTCACAGATACGCAGTATTTT.

V and J are TRBV5-4 and TRBJ1-2, with D tentatively TRBD1 (5 bases). V lost 2 bases and J lost 7, with 18 bases in between. This CDR3 has 15 residues. The germline V gene encodes CDR1 SGHNT and CDR2 YYREEE (reference sequence). The CDR3 DNA reads TGTGCCAGCAGCTTCCGGGGGGAGGGTGGGGCTGGCTACACCTTC. This codes for CASSFRGEGGAGYTF.

The genes are TRBV5-1 and TRBJ2-2; 8 nucleotides agree with TRBD2. After removal of 2 bases from V and 0 bases from J, the junction contained 9 bases not matched to a gene. The V gene's germline CDR1 is SGHRS and CDR2 YFSETQ. The CDR3 loop spans 18 amino acids. Here the CDR3 DNA reads TGCGCCAGCAGCTTCAATCTTCAGCGGGGGACGAACACCGGGGAGCTGTTTTTT. Its translation is CASSFNLQRGTNTGELFF.

The CDR3 DNA reads as TGTGCCAGTAGTCGGACACCGGCACGTAATGAAAAACTGTTTTTT. This gives the protein CASSRTPARNEKLFF. The chain uses TRBV19 and TRBJ1-4; weak D call: TRBD1 (5 bases). Trimming stripped 5 bases from V and 4 bases from J, with 14 bases between. This CDR3 spans 15 amino acids. Germline V gene sequence: CDR1 LNHDA, CDR2 SQIVND (reference sequence). Full variable domain (missing parts from reference TRBV19 and TRBJ1-4): DGGITQSPKYLFRKEGQNVTLSCEQNLNHDAMYWYRQDPGQGLRLIYYSQIVNDFQKGDIAEGYSVSREKKESFPLTVTSAQKNPTAFYLCASSRTPARNEKLFFGSGTQLSVL.

The chain employs TRBV19 and TRBJ2-5; tentatively, D is TRBD2 (5 bases). This CDR3 comprises 15 residues. Trimming cost V 4 bases and J 5 bases, with 17 bases left between them. Germline CDR1 LNHDA, CDR2 SQIVND (reference sequence). DNA of the CDR3: TGTGCCAGTAGTACCTTCGCGGGTTCCACTGAGACCCAGTACTTC. It encodes CASSTFAGSTETQYF. Full variable domain (outside the CDR3, taken from reference TRBV19 and TRBJ2-5): DGGITQSPKYLFRKEGQNVTLSCEQNLNHDAMYWYRQDPGQGLRLIYYSQIVNDFQKGDIAEGYSVSREKKESFPLTVTSAQKNPTAFYLCASSTFAGSTETQYFGPGTRLLVL.

The rearrangement links TRBV6-5 to TRBJ1-2; TRBD1 matches 7 bases. The CDR3 totals 15 residues. CDR1 and CDR2 (germline): MNHEY, SVGAGI. The V segment lost 8 bases and the J segment 6 bases; nucleotides outside the gene matches: 15. CDR3 residues: CASLEYRTGRDGYTF. The CDR3 DNA follows: TGTGCCAGCCTGGAATACCGGACAGGTCGGGATGGCTACACCTTC.

This clone was observed a single time. The genes are TRBV5-4 and TRBJ2-1; 8 bases map to TRBD1. V shed 5 bases and J 16 bases; nucleotides not matched to a gene: 8. This CDR3 has 11 residues. CDR1 and CDR2 (germline): SGHNT, YYREEE (reference sequence). The CDR3 bases are TGTGCCAGCAGGTCCGGGACAGGACTCTTCTTC. Its translation is CASRSGTGLFF.

J is TRBJ1-3 and V is TRBV10-1, with 7 bases matching TRBD1. Germline CDR1 is WNHNN and CDR2 is SYGVQD (reference sequence). The CDR3 has 16 residues. Unmatched junction bases numbered 11, after V lost 9 bases and J lost 0 bases. This CDR3 is CARDRVSLGSGNTIYF. CDR3 in DNA: TGCGCCAGAGACAGGGTGAGTTTAGGCTCTGGAAACACCATATATTTT.